One sample yielded the 26 T cell receptor beta chains listed below, sequenced in a study of naive and memory T cell subsets. The beta constant-region primer was an equimolar mix of two oligonucleotides covering TRBC1 and TRBC2. TCRdb ran MiXCR on the UMI-ligation and nested PCR reads and lists one entry per CDR3 protein. Of more than 25,000 distinct CDR3 sequences detected, roughly a tenth appear once; the ten largest clones hold 17%. The sample was effector memory CD4+ T cells from blood. Subset defined: effector memory, CD45RA- CD27-. The receptors here all came from a human donor in good health.

There are a few counts of this clonotype. The chain has TRBV15 and TRBJ2-6; D unclear. In germline, CDR1 is LNHNV, CDR2 YYDKDF (reference sequence). Trimming stripped 0 bases from V and 0 bases from J, with 3 bases between. This CDR3 region has 15 residues. The CDR3, as DNA: TGTGCCACCAGCAGAGATCCCTCTGGGGCCAACGTCCTGACTTTC. Its translation: CATSRDPSGANVLTF.

This clonotype occurred a few times. The chain couples TRBV2 to TRBJ2-5; the D gene is possibly TRBD2 (5 bases). V lost 7 bases to trimming and J lost 4 bases, with 10 bases between them. The germline gives CDR1 SNHLY, CDR2 FYNNEI. This CDR3 has 12 amino acids. The CDR3 region is CASTARAETQYF. The CDR3 DNA reads TGTGCCAGCACTGCGCGGGCAGAGACCCAGTACTTC. Variable domain in full (rest from reference TRBV2 and TRBJ2-5): EPEVTQTPSHQVTQMGQEVILRCVPISNHLYFYWYRQILGQKVEFLVSFYNNEISEKSEIFDDQFSVERPDGSNFTLKIRSTKLEDSAMYFCASTARAETQYFGPGTRLLVL.

CDR3 region: CASSLNLREQFF. The CDR3 nucleotides are TGTGCCAGTAGCCTAAATCTGCGTGAGCAGTTCTTC. The rearrangement links TRBV19 to TRBJ2-1; D gene unclear. From germline, CDR1 is LNHDA and CDR2 SQIVND (reference sequence). The CDR3 length is 12 residues. Trimming shortened V by 6 bases and J by 9 bases, and 12 bases separated the two germline ends. Full variable domain (outside the CDR3, taken from reference TRBV19 and TRBJ2-1): DGGITQSPKYLFRKEGQNVTLSCEQNLNHDAMYWYRQDPGQGLRLIYYSQIVNDFQKGDIAEGYSVSREKKESFPLTVTSAQKNPTAFYLCASSLNLREQFFGPGTRLTVL.

This clonotype occurred a few times. The V gene is TRBV2, the J gene TRBJ2-7, with 13 bases identical to TRBD2. Germline V gives CDR1 SNHLY, CDR2 FYNNEI. The CDR3 has 16 residues. The ends lost 2 bases at V and 5 bases at J; junction bases unmatched: 6. In nucleotides, the CDR3 is TGTGCCAGCAGTGAAAGCATACTAGCGGGAGGGAACGAGCAGTACTTC. Translated: CASSESILAGGNEQYF. The variable domain in full, completed from reference TRBV2 and TRBJ2-7, reads EPEVTQTPSHQVTQMGQEVILRCVPISNHLYFYWYRQILGQKVEFLVSFYNNEISEKSEIFDDQFSVERPDGSNFTLKIRSTKLEDSAMYFCASSESILAGGNEQYFGPGTRLTVT.

This chain connects TRBV6-1 to TRBJ2-2; tentatively, D is TRBD1 (6 bases). This CDR3 has 16 residues. Trimming removed 2 bases from V and 8 bases from J, with 18 bases in between. Germline values: CDR1 MNHNS, CDR2 SASEGT. The CDR3 coding sequence is TGTGCCAGCAGTGAAACAGGGCTCACAGAGGTGGGGGAGCTGTTTTTT. Its protein is CASSETGLTEVGELFF.

There are a few counts of this clonotype. This rearrangement joins TRBV7-8 to TRBJ1-5, with D maybe TRBD1 (5 bases). The CDR3 is 14 amino acids. Germline CDR1 SGHVS, CDR2 FQNEAQ. The V end was cut by 2 bases, the J end by 10 bases, with 15 bases between. CDR3 nucleotide sequence: TGTGCCAGCAGCTTACGTTTCGGGGCCAGCCCCCAGCATTTT. Protein product: CASSLRFGASPQHF.

There are many counts of this clonotype. This chain connects TRBV20-1 to TRBJ2-1; the D gene could be TRBD1 or TRBD2 (5 bases each). The CDR3 sequence is 14 residues long. Deletions cut 2 bases from V and 7 bases from J, with 15 bases between. Germline V gene lookup returns CDR1 DFQATT and CDR2 SNEGSKA (reference sequence). CDR3 amino acids: CSARWGSKLNEQFF. The CDR3, as DNA: TGCAGTGCTAGATGGGGGTCGAAGTTGAATGAGCAGTTCTTC.

This clonotype was observed a single time. The V and J genes are TRBV21-1 and TRBJ1-4; the listed D gene, TRBD1, was not tested against the DNA. TRBV21-1 is annotated as a pseudogene. This CDR3 contains 13 residues. CDR3 in amino acids: CASRHRGDEKLFF. The CDR3 nucleotides read TGTGCCAGCCGACACAGGGGGGATGAAAAACTGTTTTTT.

This clonotype was found many times. The rearrangement uses TRBV4-3 and TRBJ1-6, with D possibly TRBD1 on 6 matching bases. Trimming removed 2 bases from V and 8 bases from J, with 13 bases in between. The CDR3 covers 15 residues. CDR1 LGHNA and CDR2 YSLEER come from the germline V gene. The CDR3 reads CASSQTTGRDSPLHF. Here the CDR3 DNA reads TGCGCCAGCAGCCAAACTACAGGGCGGGATTCACCCCTCCACTTT.

The CDR3 bases are TGCGCCAGCAGCCAAGCGCACTCATCCTACGAGCAGTACTTC. Its protein product is CASSQAHSSYEQYF. The gene calls are TRBV4-3 and TRBJ2-7; unclear D gene. CDR1 LGHNA and CDR2 YSLEER come from the germline V gene. V was pared by 1 base and J by 1 base, with 8 bases between. CDR3 length: 14 amino acids.

The chain links TRBV15 to TRBJ2-2; weak D call: TRBD2 (5 bases). Germline CDR1 LNHNV, CDR2 YYDKDF (reference sequence). With 2 bases removed from V and 3 bases from J, the gap between germline ends came to 7 bases. The CDR3 spans 14 residues. CDR3: CATSRRGDTGELFF. CDR3 in DNA: TGTGCCACCAGCAGACGGGGAGACACCGGGGAGCTGTTTTTT.

This clonotype was recorded many times. The chain recombines TRBV3-1 with TRBJ2-1; 9 positions agree with TRBD2. The trim removed 2 bases at V and 5 bases at J, leaving 1 base unmatched. Germline V CDR1 and CDR2: LGHDT, YNNKEL (reference sequence). The CDR3 contains 14 residues. The CDR3 reads CASSQLAGNNEQFF. The CDR3 nucleotides are TGTGCCAGCAGCCAACTAGCGGGAAACAATGAGCAGTTCTTC.

Judged by abundance, this clonotype is medium-sized. The CDR3 loop is CASRDAASAQETQYF. The CDR3, as DNA: TGTGCCAGCAGAGACGCGGCTAGCGCACAAGAGACCCAGTACTTC. This rearrangement joins TRBV5-4 to TRBJ2-5, with a tentative D call TRBD2 (6 bases). CDR1 is SGHNT and CDR2 is YYREEE in the germline V gene (reference sequence). The CDR3 is 15 amino acids. Trimming shortened V by 5 bases and J by 2 bases, and 16 bases separated the two germline ends.

This clonotype has at least ten counts. This chain joins TRBV11-2 and TRBJ1-5, with TRBD1 matching over 8 bases. The CDR3 is 19 amino acids. V lost 1 base, J lost 0 bases, and 11 bases stayed unmatched. Germline V lookup: CDR1 SGHAT, CDR2 FQNNGV. CDR3 loop: CASSLGPGTGLYSNQPQHF. CDR3 coding DNA: TGTGCCAGCAGCTTAGGTCCGGGGACAGGATTATATAGCAATCAGCCCCAGCATTTT.

This clonotype occurred a few times. The V and J genes are TRBV18 and TRBJ2-5; 7 bases fit TRBD2. Trimming removed 5 bases from V and 4 bases from J; junction bases left unmatched: 28. The CDR3 is 21 residues long. CDR1 is KGHSH and CDR2 is LQKENI in the germline V gene. CDR3 in amino acids: CASSTSSRLAGRETQRETQYF. DNA for the CDR3: TGTGCCAGCTCAACATCCTCCCGACTAGCAGGTAGAGAGACCCAGCGAGAGACCCAGTACTTC.

The sample holds a few counts of this clonotype. This chain joins TRBV10-3 and TRBJ2-7; no firm D call. V was clipped by 9 bases and J by 2 bases, with 17 bases between them. Germline V CDR1 and CDR2: ENHRY, SYGVKD. This CDR3 spans 14 amino acids. CDR3 coding DNA: TGTGCCATATCGGCCCAGTTCCACCCCTACGAGCAGTACTTC. Its protein is CAISAQFHPYEQYF.

The chain joins TRBV6-2 or TRBV6-3 to TRBJ1-5, with 11 bases aligning to TRBD1. The J segment lost 7 bases and the V segment lost 3 bases, leaving 8 bases of the junction unmatched. Looked up from germline, CDR1 is MNHEY and CDR2 is SVGEGT. CDR3 length: 16 amino acids. In DNA, the CDR3 is TGTGCCAGCAGTTATCTAACGGGACAGGGGGTGCAGCCCCAGCATTTT. It encodes CASSYLTGQGVQPQHF.

This clonotype has just a few counts. The CDR3 nucleotides read TGTGCCAGCAGCTTTAGCGGGGCGAACACCGGGGAGCTGTTTTTT. It encodes CASSFSGANTGELFF. The V call is TRBV7-3, the J call TRBJ2-2; 8 bases fit TRBD2. Per germline, CDR1 SGHTA and CDR2 FQGTGA. V shed 3 bases, J shed 0 bases, and the junction held 0 bases outside the gene matches. The CDR3 spans 15 residues.

The chain joins TRBV28 to TRBJ1-1; D call uncertain. This CDR3 region has 12 residues. Germline V gene sequence: CDR1 MDHEN, CDR2 SYDVKM. Trimming shortened V by 0 bases and J by 1 base, and 0 bases separated the two germline ends. The CDR3 loop reads CASSLWNTEAFF. The CDR3 DNA sequence: TGTGCCAGCAGTTTATGGAACACTGAAGCTTTCTTT.

J is TRBJ2-5 and V is TRBV4-2; 12 nucleotides align to TRBD2. CDR1 is LGHNA, CDR2 YNFKEQ, per germline. Germline trimming cut 2 bases from V and 5 bases from J; bases unmatched to any gene: 18. CDR3 size: 20 residues. In nucleotides, the CDR3 is TGTGCCAGCAGCCAAAAACCCCCGGCTAGCGGGAGGGCCGCAGCGGAGACCCAGTACTTC. Translating gives CASSQKPPASGRAAAETQYF.

This clonotype was picked up many times. The chain employs TRBV15 and TRBJ2-3; the D gene is possibly TRBD2 (6 bases). Germline CDR1 is LNHNV and CDR2 is YYDKDF (reference sequence). This CDR3 has 16 amino acids. V was clipped by 0 bases and J by 8 bases, with 18 bases between them. The CDR3 loop is CATSREGQLLGGTQYF. CDR3 nucleotide sequence: TGTGCCACCAGCAGAGAAGGCCAGCTCCTCGGGGGTACGCAGTATTTT.

This clonotype was seen repeatedly, ten times or more. J is TRBJ2-7 and V is TRBV7-7; D unclear. Germline V gene sequence: CDR1 SSHAT, CDR2 FNYEAQ (reference sequence). The CDR3 runs to 13 residues. Trimming took 4 bases from V and 7 from J, leaving 14 bases between them. The chain's CDR3 is CASSSSLQGEQYF. Written as DNA, the CDR3 is TGTGCCAGCAGCTCCTCCTTACAAGGGGAGCAGTACTTC. Full variable domain (rest looked up from reference TRBV7-7 and TRBJ2-7): GAGVSQSPRYKVTKRGQDVTLRCDPISSHATLYWYQQALGQGPEFLTYFNYEAQPDKSGLPSDRFSAERPEGSISTLTIQRTEQRDSAMYRCASSSSLQGEQYFGPGTRLTVT.

This clonotype has just a few counts. This rearrangement joins TRBV20-1 to TRBJ1-2; D unclear. Trimming removed 3 bases from V and 1 base from J, with 6 bases in between. The CDR3 consists of 12 residues. CDR1 DFQATT and CDR2 SNEGSKA come from the germline V gene (reference sequence). The CDR3 nucleotides are TGCAGTGCTAGGGACGGTAACTATGGCTACACCTTC. It specifies CSARDGNYGYTF.

This chain connects TRBV12-5 to TRBJ1-6; TRBD1 aligns across 10 bases. Germline lookup yields CDR1 LGHNT and CDR2 FRNRAP. The CDR3 consists of 13 residues. The junction had 3 bases not matched to a gene; V was cut back by 8 bases and J by 8 bases. The CDR3 sequence: CASSGTGDSPLHF. CDR3 coding DNA: TGTGCTAGTTCCGGGACAGGGGATTCACCCCTCCACTTT.

In this sample, this clonotype turned up a few times. The V and J genes are TRBV25-1 and TRBJ2-2; TRBD1 matches at 9 bases. The CDR3 runs 16 residues. With V trimmed by 5 bases and J by 5 bases, 9 bases remained unmatched. Germline V CDR1 and CDR2: MGHDK, SYGVNS. The CDR3 nucleotides are TGTGCCAGCAGTCGGGGGGACAGGGAACGAACCGGGGAGCTGTTTTTT. Protein product: CASSRGDRERTGELFF. Full variable domain (outside the CDR3, taken from reference TRBV25-1 and TRBJ2-2): EADIYQTPRYLVIGTGKKITLECSQTMGHDKMYWYQQDPGMELHLIHYSYGVNSTEKGDLSSESTVSRIRTEHFPLTLESARPSHTSQYLCASSRGDRERTGELFFGEGSRLTVL.

The V call is TRBV6-4, the J call TRBJ2-1; TRBD2 matches at 7 bases. The germline CDR1 and CDR2 sequences are MRHNA and SNTAGT. The CDR3 consists of 13 residues. Trimming took 11 bases from V and 6 from J; bases not matched to a gene: 10. The CDR3 region has the DNA TGTGCCCCACAGAGGGAGGGACCCAATGAGCAGTTCTTC. Encoded protein: CAPQREGPNEQFF.